This TCR beta chain was profiled in a study of blood T cells in healthy people across ages. Study-wide points: Relative to aged donors, long-lived donors carried more naive CD4+ cells and displayed higher diversity.

To note about this clonotype: What it recognizes is unknown.

PCR was performed a second time for roughly 7 to 11 cycles using a sample-barcoded 5' primer and a J-beta primer mix. From the 5' RACE reads, TCRdb called clonotypes with MiXCR, one entry per CDR3 protein. The profile shows approximately 900,000 distinct CDR3 sequences, 40% to 60% of them singletons. The material sequenced was blood. The TCR was taken from a man aged 30 to 39 in good health.

The CDR3 protein is CSAPPDRGPDTQYF. CDR3 sequence (DNA): TGCAGTGCTCCTCCCGACAGGGGTCCAGATACGCAGTATTTT. V and J are TRBV20-1 and TRBJ2-3, with 8 bases fitting TRBD1. CDR1 and CDR2 (germline): DFQATT, SNEGSKA (reference sequence). CDR3 length equals 14 residues. Germline trimming cut 5 bases from V and 4 bases from J; bases unmatched to any gene: 8.